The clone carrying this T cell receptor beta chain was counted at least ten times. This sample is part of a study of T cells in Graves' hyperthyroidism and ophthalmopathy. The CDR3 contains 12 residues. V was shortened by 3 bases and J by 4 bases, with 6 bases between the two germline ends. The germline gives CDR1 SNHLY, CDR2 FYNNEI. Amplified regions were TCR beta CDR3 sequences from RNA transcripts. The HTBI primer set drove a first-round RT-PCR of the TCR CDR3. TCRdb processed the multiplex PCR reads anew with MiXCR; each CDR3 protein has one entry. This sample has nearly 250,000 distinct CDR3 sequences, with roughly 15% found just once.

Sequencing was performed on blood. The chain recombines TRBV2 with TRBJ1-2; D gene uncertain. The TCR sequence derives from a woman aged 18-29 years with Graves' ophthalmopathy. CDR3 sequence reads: CASSEEGYGYTF. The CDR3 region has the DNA TGTGCCAGCAGTGAGGAGGGCTATGGCTACACCTTC.